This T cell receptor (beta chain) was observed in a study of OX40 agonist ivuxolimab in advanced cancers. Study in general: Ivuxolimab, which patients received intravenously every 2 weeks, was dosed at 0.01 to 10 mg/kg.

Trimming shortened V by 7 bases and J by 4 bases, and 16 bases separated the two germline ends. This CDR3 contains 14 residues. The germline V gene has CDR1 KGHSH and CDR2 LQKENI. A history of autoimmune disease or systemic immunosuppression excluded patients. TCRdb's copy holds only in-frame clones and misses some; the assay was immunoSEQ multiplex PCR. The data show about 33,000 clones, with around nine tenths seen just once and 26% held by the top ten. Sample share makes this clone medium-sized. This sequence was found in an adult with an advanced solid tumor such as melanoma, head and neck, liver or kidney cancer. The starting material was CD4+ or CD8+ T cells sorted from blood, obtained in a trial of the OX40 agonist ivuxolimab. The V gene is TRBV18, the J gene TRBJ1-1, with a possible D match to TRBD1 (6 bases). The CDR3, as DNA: TGTGCCAGCTTCGTAGGGGGAGCGACCACTGAAGCTTTCTTT. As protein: CASFVGGATTEAFF.